The present T cell receptor (beta chain) was sequenced within a study of blood T cell repertoires in COVID-19 (dated by TCRdb to about 2020). About the investigation overall: Collaborator samples came from the United States, Italy and Spain and covered acute and convalescent phases of COVID-19. Sample metadata almost always included a de-identified subject ID, COVID-19 status, age in years and sex. Where available, HLA class I and class II types were obtained from metadata supplied by the sample provider rather than from assay-based typing. The prospective study material was composed of cDNA or gDNA derived from T cells, B-cell-depleted T cells, or PBMCs. The samples were drawn from two sources: the first 160 participants of the ongoing ImmuneRACE study, and about 1,300 subjects contributed by 6 global collaborators. A freely available public database, intended as a resource for researchers studying the immune response to SARS-CoV-2, is where the repertoires were released. Deeply sampled blood TCRbeta repertoires from subjects exposed to, actively infected with, or recovered from COVID-19 were included in the dataset. The research as a whole found: The quantity of clinical and demographic metadata differed by source and by participant and was supplied without curation.

This clone was counted only a few times. It lacks a known antigen. Base-call qualities are not available, and no considerably larger clone is one nucleotide away. Deletion took 8 bases off V and 6 bases off J, with a span of 20 bases between the germline ends. For CDR1 and CDR2, the germline V gene (reference sequence) lists LNHNV and YYDKDF. The CDR3 has 15 amino acids, counting the end cysteine and phenylalanine. Just CDR3 DNA is preserved here, 45 bases in frame from base 1. The immunoSEQ Assay, a bias-controlled multiplex PCR, was used to amplify TCRbeta CDR3 regions from genomic DNA. Processing in the source paper ran as follows. The number of nucleated cells in each sample was estimated by amplification of reference gene primers within the assay. To quantify the absolute abundance of each unique TCRbeta CDR3 rearrangement, sequence reads were collapsed and filtered. Productive Simpson clonality was computed per sample as the square root of Simpson's diversity index over productive rearrangements. Held by TCRdb, this immuneACCESS table contains in-frame sequences only and omits some clones. Under half of the omission traces to an unresolved V gene where checked; the cause of the rest is unknown. For V, J and clone size, that table is used; D and trimming come from the DNA. This sample lists a few hundred thousand clones; around 86% were detected once. 2.2% of the sample is in the top ten clones.

Each collaborating institution followed its own protocols to collect whole blood in K2EDTA tubes. For TCRbeta analysis, collaborator samples were shipped as frozen whole blood, as isolated PBMCs, or as DNA extracted from either sample type. Specimen: peripheral blood. This TCR came from a man over 45 with acute or convalescent COVID-19. The chain employs TRBV15 and TRBJ1-5; TRBD1 could be the D gene, as 5 bases match. This receptor carries the CDR3 CATRSGQGNVQPQHF. The nucleotides are TGTGCCACCCGGTCGGGCCAGGGTAATGTTCAGCCCCAGCATTTT.